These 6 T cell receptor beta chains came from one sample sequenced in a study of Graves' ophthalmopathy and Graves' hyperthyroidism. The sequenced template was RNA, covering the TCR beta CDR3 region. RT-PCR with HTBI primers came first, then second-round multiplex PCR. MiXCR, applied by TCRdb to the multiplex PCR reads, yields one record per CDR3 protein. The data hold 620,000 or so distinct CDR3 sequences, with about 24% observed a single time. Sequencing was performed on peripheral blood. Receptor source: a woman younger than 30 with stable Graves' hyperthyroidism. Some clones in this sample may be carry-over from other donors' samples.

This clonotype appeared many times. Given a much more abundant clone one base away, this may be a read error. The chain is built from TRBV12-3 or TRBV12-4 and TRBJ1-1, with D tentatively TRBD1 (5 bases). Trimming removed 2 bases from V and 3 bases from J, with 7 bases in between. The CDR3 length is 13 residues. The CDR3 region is CASSLWGDTEAFF. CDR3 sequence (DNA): TGTGCCAGCAGTTTATGGGGGGACACTGAAGCTTTCTTT.

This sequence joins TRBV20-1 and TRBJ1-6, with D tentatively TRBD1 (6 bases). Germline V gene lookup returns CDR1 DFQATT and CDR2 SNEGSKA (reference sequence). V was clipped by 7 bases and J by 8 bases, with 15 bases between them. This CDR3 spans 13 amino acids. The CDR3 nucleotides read TGCAGTGTTCCCCAGGGGCCTTATTCACCCCTCCACTTT. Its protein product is CSVPQGPYSPLHF.

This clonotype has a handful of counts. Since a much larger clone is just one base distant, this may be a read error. CDR3 loop: CASSPGTRETQCF. The CDR3 nucleotides read TGTGCCAGCAGCCCAGGGACGAGGGAGACCCAGTGCTTC. V gene TRBV7-9 combines with J gene TRBJ2-5, with D perhaps being TRBD1 or TRBD2 (5 bases each). Germline V gene data show CDR1 as SEHNR and CDR2 as FQNEAQ (reference sequence). The CDR3 contains 13 residues.

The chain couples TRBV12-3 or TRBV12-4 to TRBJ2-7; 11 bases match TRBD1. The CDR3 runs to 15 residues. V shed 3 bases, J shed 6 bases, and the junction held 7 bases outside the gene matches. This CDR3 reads CASSFSGTGGREQYF. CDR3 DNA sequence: TGTGCCAGCAGTTTTTCCGGGACAGGGGGACGCGAGCAGTACTTC.

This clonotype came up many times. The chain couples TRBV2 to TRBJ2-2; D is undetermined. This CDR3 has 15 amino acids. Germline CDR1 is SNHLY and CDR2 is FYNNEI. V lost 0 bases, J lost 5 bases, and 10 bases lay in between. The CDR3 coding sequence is TGTGCCAGCAGTGAAGCCAATCCATGGACCGGGGAGCTGTTTTTT. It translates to CASSEANPWTGELFF.

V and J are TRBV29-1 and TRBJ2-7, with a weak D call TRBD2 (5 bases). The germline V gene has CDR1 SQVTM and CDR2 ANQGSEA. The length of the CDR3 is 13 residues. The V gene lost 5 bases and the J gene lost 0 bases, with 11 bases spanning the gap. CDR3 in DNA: TGCAGCGTTAAGAGCGGAAGCTCCTACGAGCAGTACTTC. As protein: CSVKSGSSYEQYF.